The entry that follows covers one T cell receptor beta chain sequence. This sample was taken from a study of T cells expressing NK-cell markers. On the study more broadly: It was sorted CD3+CD56+NKG2C+, CD3+CD56+NKG2C- and CD3+CD56-NKG2C+ T cells that supplied the TCR beta repertoires. The sequencing cohort of eight donors included seven HCMV-seropositive individuals and one seronegative individual.

The CDR3 covers 15 residues. Germline loops: CDR1 KGHDR, CDR2 SFDVKD. TCRdb re-called the 5' RACE reads and catalogs CDR3 proteins one per entry, DNA excluded. With 6,000 to 7,500 distinct CDR3 sequences in the sample, the ten largest clones hold about 66%. The clonotype was recovered from a man aged 18-70 years in good health. The chain couples TRBV24-1 to TRBJ1-2. Sequences were obtained from blood T cells: a sorted CD56 or NKG2C T cell subset, CD4+ or CD8+ T cells, or bulk PBMC T cells (not recorded which). The CDR3 sequence: CATRDAVGDSSGYTF.